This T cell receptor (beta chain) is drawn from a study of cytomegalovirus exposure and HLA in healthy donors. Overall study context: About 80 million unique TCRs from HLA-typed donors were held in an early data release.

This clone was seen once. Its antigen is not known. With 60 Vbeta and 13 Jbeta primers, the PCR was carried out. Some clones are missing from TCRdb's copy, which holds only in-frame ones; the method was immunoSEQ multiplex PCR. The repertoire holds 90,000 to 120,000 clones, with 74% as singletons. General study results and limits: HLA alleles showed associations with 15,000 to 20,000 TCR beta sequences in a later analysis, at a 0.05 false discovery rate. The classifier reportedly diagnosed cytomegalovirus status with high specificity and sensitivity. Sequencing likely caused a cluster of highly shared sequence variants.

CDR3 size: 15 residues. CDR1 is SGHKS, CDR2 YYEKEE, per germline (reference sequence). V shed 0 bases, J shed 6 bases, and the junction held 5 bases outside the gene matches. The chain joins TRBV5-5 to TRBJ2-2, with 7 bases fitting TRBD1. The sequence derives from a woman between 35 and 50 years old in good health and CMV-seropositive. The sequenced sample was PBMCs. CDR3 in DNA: TGTGCCAGCAGCTTGGGGGACAGAGTGGCCGGGGAGCTGTTTTTT. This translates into CASSLGDRVAGELFF.